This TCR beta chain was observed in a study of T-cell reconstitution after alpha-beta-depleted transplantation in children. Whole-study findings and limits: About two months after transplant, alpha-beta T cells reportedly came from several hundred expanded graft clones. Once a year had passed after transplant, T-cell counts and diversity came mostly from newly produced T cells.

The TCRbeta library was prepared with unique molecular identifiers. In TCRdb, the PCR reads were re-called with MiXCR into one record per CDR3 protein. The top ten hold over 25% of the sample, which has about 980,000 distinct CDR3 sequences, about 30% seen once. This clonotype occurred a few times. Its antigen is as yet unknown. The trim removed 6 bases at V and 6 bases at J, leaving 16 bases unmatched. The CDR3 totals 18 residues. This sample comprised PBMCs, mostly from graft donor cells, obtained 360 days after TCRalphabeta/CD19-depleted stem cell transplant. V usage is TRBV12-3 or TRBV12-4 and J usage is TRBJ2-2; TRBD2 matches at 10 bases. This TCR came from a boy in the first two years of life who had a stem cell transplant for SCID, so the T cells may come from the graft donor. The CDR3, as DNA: TGTGCCAGCAGACCGCGGCCCGCTAGCGGGGGATTTGCCGGGGAGCTGTTTTTT. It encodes CASRPRPASGGFAGELFF.